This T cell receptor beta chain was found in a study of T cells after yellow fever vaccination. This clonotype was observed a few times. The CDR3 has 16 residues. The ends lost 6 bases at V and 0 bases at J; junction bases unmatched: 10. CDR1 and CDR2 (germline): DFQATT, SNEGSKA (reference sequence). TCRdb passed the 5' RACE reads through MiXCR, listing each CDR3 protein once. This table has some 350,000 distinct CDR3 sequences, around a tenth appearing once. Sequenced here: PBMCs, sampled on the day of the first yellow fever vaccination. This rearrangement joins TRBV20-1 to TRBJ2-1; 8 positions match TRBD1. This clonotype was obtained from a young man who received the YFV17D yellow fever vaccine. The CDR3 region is CSANTRQGSSYNEQFF. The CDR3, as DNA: TGCAGTGCCAATACTCGACAGGGGAGCTCCTACAATGAGCAGTTCTTC.